This is a list of T cell receptor beta chains from one sample in a study of blood T cells in healthy people across ages. TCRdb analysed the 5' RACE reads with MiXCR anew, one entry per CDR3 protein. The data show around 1.5 million distinct CDR3 sequences, 34% seen once. Input material: blood. These receptors originate from a woman aged 25 to 45 in good health. Both conserved end residues are part of each CDR3.

j_call: TRBJ2-3; v_call: TRBV11-2; cdr3_aa: CASNLDRASDTQYF
j_call: TRBJ2-3; v_call: TRBV9; cdr3_aa: CASSPRRSVDTDTQYF
j_call: TRBJ1-4; v_call: TRBV3-1; cdr3_aa: CASSPPGGKLFF
j_call: TRBJ1-1; v_call: TRBV7-9; cdr3_aa: CASNYLENTEAFF
j_call: TRBJ2-5; v_call: TRBV28; cdr3_aa: CASSFGGVTQETQYF
j_call: TRBJ2-3; v_call: TRBV10-3; cdr3_aa: CAISDPSAQGGDTQYF
j_call: TRBJ2-7; v_call: TRBV7-2; cdr3_aa: CASSTQAGGPREQYF
j_call: TRBJ2-2; v_call: TRBV12-3/TRBV12-4; cdr3_aa: CASSPVPGGATGELFF
j_call: TRBJ2-1; v_call: TRBV7-9; cdr3_aa: CASSPGLAAAGYNEQFF
j_call: TRBJ2-3; v_call: TRBV4-1; cdr3_aa: CASSRLITDTQYF
j_call: TRBJ2-1; v_call: TRBV7-9; cdr3_aa: CASSFMVDVLAGNEQFF
j_call: TRBJ1-2; v_call: TRBV9; cdr3_aa: CASSVADRNYGYTF
j_call: TRBJ1-5; v_call: TRBV6-6; cdr3_aa: CASSYGPVHTGNQPQHF
j_call: TRBJ2-5; v_call: TRBV4-1; cdr3_aa: CASSPLGTGGPETQYF
j_call: TRBJ2-5; v_call: TRBV7-9; cdr3_aa: CASSPPGRAEQETQYF
j_call: TRBJ2-3; v_call: TRBV27; cdr3_aa: CASRVGGALSTDTQYF
j_call: TRBJ2-7; v_call: TRBV20-1; cdr3_aa: CSAIYRQAEQYF
j_call: TRBJ1-4; v_call: TRBV2; cdr3_aa: CASDRDRGEKLFF
j_call: TRBJ2-1; v_call: TRBV20-1; cdr3_aa: CSASFLGGRRGREQFF
j_call: TRBJ2-5; v_call: TRBV11-2; cdr3_aa: CASSLVGSGGPFQETQYF
j_call: TRBJ1-5; v_call: TRBV15; cdr3_aa: CATSRDILGQPQHF
j_call: TRBJ1-6; v_call: TRBV12-3/TRBV12-4; cdr3_aa: CASSFTGASSPLHF
j_call: TRBJ2-1; v_call: TRBV7-6; cdr3_aa: CASSPQVRAIYNEQFF